This T cell receptor beta chain was recorded in a study of T-cell memory formation after mild COVID-19. General study points: Researchers report contracting CD4+ clones mostly in CM and EM, with CD8+ clones in EMRA. Confirmation was lacking for SARS-CoV-2 specificity of second-wave clones that peaked on day 37.

This clonotype was seen ten or more times. What it recognizes is unknown. J gave up 3 bases and V 7 bases, and 2 bases lay outside the gene matches. In germline, CDR1 is SQVTM, CDR2 ANQGSEA. The CDR3 extends over 13 amino acids. TCRdb ran MiXCR on the 5' RACE reads and lists one entry per CDR3 protein. The sample holds tens of thousands of distinct CDR3 sequences, approximately 15% seen once. The chain is built from TRBV29-1 and TRBJ2-5; TRBD2 matches 13 bases. Sequenced sample: PBMCs or a T cell subset sorted from them (not recorded which). This clonotype was obtained from a man younger than 30 who had mild COVID-19 (a few samples of this study predate the infection). Cell type and time point are not known. DNA of the CDR3: TGCAGCGCCGGGACTAGCGGGGAAGAGACCCAGTACTTC. Translation: CSAGTSGEETQYF.